The clone carrying this TCR beta chain was seen only a few times. No antigen is known for it. Scientists recovered RNA and DNA together from approximately 20-30 mg of unsorted bulk tissue. The patients presented with primary liver carcinoma, which was managed through surgical resection. V shed 5 bases and J 7 bases; nucleotides not matched to a gene: 8. This CDR3 has 14 residues. Germline CDR1 reads SGHVS; CDR2 reads FQNEAQ. The data originate from a study of tumor-infiltrating lymphocytes in primary liver carcinoma. Study-wide findings and caveats: Pairs of tumor regions overlapped more than tumor-adjacent and tumor-blood pairs did.

The input was approximately 500 ng total RNA; TCR beta cDNA was made from it with a constant-region primer. Employing slightly modified ARM-PCR, three nested multiplex PCR rounds were run, and these gave rise to the TCR beta libraries. A C-beta reverse primer and TRBV1-TRBV30 forward primers served in each of the first two PCR rounds, at 10 cycles apiece. TCRdb independently ran MiXCR on the multiplex PCR reads; one entry per CDR3 protein. The sample lists some 120,000 distinct CDR3 sequences; 64% were seen once. This clonotype was sampled from a woman aged 55-70 years with primary liver carcinoma and hepatitis B virus infection. V gene TRBV7-8 combines with J gene TRBJ2-1, with 7 nucleotides matching TRBD1. The sample was liver tumor tissue from sampling region 3. Sample subset: tumor region T3, left-lateral pole. The CDR3 loop is CASSRDQGENEQFF. CDR3 nucleotides: TGTGCCAGCAGCAGAGACCAGGGGGAGAATGAGCAGTTCTTC.